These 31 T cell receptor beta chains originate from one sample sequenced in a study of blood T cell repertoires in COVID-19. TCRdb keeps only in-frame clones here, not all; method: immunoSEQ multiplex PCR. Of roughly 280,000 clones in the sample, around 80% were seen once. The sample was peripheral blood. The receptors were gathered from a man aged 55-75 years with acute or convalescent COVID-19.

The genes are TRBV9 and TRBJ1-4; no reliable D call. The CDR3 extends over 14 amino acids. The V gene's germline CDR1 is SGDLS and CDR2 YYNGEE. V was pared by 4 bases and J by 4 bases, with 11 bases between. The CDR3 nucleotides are TGTGCCAGCAGCTCCGGAGATAGTAATGAAAAACTGTTTTTT. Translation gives CASSSGDSNEKLFF.

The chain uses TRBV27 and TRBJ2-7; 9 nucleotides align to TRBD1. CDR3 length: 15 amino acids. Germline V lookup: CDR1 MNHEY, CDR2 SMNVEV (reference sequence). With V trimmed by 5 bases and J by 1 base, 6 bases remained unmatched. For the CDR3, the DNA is TGTGCCAGCAGTCCACGGGACAGGGATTCCTACGAGCAGTACTTC. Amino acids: CASSPRDRDSYEQYF.

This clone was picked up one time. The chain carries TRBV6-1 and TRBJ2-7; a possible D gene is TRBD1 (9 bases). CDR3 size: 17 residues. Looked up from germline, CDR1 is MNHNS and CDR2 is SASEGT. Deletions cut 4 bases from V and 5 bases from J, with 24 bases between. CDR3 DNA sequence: TGTGCCAGCAGTGGGGGACAGGGCGGGACTAGAGGCAACGAGCAGTACTTC. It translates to CASSGGQGGTRGNEQYF.

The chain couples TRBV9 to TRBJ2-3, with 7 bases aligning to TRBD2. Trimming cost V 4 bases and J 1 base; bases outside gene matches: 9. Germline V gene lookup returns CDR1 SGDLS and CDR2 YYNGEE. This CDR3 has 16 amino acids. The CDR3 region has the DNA TGTGCCAGCAGCCCCTCTGTTGGGGGGGGCACAGATACGCAGTATTTT. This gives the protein CASSPSVGGGTDTQYF.

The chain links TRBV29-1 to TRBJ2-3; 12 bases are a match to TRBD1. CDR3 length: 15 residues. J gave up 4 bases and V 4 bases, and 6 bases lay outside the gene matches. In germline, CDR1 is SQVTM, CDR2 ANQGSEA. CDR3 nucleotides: TGCAGCGTTGCCGAGGGGACAGGGGGCCCAGATACGCAGTATTTT. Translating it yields CSVAEGTGGPDTQYF.

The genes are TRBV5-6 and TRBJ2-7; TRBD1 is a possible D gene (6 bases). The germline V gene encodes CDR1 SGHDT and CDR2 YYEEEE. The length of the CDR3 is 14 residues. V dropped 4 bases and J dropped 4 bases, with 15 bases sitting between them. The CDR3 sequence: CASSQTGRRYEQYF. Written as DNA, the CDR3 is TGTGCCAGCAGCCAGACAGGCCGGCGGTACGAGCAGTACTTC.

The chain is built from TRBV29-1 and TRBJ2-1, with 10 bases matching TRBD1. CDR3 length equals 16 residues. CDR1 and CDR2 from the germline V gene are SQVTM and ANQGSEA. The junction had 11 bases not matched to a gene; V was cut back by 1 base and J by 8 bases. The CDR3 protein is CSVEGFGQGGGDEQFF. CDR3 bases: TGCAGCGTTGAAGGGTTCGGACAGGGGGGTGGGGATGAGCAGTTCTTC.

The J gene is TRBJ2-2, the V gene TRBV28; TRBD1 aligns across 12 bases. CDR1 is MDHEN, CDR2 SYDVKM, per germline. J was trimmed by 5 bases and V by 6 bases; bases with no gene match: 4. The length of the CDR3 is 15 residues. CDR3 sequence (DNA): TGTGCCAGCAGGGGACAGGGGGCGCCGACCGGGGAGCTGTTTTTT. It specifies CASRGQGAPTGELFF.

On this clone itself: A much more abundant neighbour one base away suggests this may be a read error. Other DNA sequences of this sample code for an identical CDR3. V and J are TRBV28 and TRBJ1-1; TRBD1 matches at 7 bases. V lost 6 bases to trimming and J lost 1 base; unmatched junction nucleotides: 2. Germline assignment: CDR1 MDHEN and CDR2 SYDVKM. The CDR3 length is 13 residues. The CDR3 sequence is CASRRQGNTEAFF. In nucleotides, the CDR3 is TGTGCCAGCAGACGACAGGGGAACACTGAAGCTTTCTTT. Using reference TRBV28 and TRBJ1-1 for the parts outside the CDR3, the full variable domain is DVKVTQSSRYLVKRTGEKVFLECVQDMDHENMFWYRQDPGLGLRLIYFSYDVKMKEKGDIPEGYSVSREKKERFSLILESASTNQTSMYLCASRRQGNTEAFFGQGTRLTVV.

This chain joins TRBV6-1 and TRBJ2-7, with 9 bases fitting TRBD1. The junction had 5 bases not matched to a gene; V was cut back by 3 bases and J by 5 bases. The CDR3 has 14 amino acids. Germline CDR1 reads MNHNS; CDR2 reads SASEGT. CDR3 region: CASSEGQGWNEQYF. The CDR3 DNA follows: TGTGCCAGCAGTGAGGGACAGGGTTGGAACGAGCAGTACTTC.

CDR3 nucleotide sequence: TGCGCCAGCAACCCCGGGACTAGCGCCTACGAGCAGTACTTC. It translates to CASNPGTSAYEQYF. V usage is TRBV5-1 and J usage is TRBJ2-7, with 10 bases fitting TRBD2. The CDR3 consists of 14 residues. With V trimmed by 6 bases and J by 2 bases, 5 bases remained unmatched. Germline lookup yields CDR1 SGHRS and CDR2 YFSETQ. The full variable domain, in which reference TRBV5-1 and TRBJ2-7 provide the parts outside the CDR3, is KAGVTQTPRYLIKTRGQQVTLSCSPISGHRSVSWYQQTPGQGLQFLFEYFSETQRNKGNFPGRFSGRQFSNSRSEMNVSTLELGDSALYLCASNPGTSAYEQYFGPGTRLTVT.

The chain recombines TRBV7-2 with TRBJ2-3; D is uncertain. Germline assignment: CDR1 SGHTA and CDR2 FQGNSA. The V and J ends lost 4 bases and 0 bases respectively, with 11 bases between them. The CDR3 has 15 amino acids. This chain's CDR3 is CASSSYPTSTDTQYF. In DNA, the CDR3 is TGTGCCAGCAGCTCCTACCCAACTAGCACAGATACGCAGTATTTT.

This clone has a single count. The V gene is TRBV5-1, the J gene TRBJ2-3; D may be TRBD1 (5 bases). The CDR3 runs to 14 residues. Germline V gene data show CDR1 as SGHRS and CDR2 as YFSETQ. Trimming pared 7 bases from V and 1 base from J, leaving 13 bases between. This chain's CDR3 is CASCPWGRTDTQYF. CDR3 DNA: TGCGCCAGCTGCCCCTGGGGCCGCACAGATACGCAGTATTTT. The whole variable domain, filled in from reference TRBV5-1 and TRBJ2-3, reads KAGVTQTPRYLIKTRGQQVTLSCSPISGHRSVSWYQQTPGQGLQFLFEYFSETQRNKGNFPGRFSGRQFSNSRSEMNVSTLELGDSALYLCASCPWGRTDTQYFGPGTRLTVL.

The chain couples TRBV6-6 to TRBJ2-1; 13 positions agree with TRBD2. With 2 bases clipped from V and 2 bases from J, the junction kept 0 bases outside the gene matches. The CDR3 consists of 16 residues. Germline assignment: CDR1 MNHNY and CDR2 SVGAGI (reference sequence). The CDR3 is CASSYGTSGTYNEQFF. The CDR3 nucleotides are TGTGCCAGCAGTTACGGGACTAGCGGGACCTACAATGAGCAGTTCTTC.

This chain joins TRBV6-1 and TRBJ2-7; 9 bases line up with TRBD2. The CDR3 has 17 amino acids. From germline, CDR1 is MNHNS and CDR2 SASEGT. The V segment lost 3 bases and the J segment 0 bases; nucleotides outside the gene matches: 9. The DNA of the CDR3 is TGTGCCAGCAGTGAGTATAGCGGGGGAAGCAGCTCCTACGAGCAGTACTTC. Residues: CASSEYSGGSSSYEQYF.

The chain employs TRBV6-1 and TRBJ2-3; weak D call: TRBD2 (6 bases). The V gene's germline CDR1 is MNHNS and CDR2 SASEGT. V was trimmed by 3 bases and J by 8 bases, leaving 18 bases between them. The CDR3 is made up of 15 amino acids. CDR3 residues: CASSDPGGNFGTQYF. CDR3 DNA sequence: TGTGCCAGCAGTGACCCCGGGGGTAACTTCGGTACGCAGTATTTT.

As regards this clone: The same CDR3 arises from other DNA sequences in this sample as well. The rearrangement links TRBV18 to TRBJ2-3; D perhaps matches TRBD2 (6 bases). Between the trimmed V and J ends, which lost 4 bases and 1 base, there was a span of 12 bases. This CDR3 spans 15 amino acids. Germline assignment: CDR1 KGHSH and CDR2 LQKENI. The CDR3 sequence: CASSLGSARTDTQYF. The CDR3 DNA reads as TGTGCCAGCTCACTCGGGAGCGCGCGCACAGATACGCAGTATTTT.

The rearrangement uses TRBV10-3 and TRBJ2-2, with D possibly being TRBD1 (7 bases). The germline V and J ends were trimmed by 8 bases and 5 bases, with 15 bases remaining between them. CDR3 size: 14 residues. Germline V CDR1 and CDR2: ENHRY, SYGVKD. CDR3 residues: CAIGGTAFTGELFF. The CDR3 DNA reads TGTGCCATCGGGGGGACAGCTTTTACCGGGGAGCTGTTTTTT.

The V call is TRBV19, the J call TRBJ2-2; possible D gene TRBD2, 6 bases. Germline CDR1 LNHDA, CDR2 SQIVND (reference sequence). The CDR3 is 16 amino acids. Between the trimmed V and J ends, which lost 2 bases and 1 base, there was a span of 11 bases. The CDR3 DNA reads TGTGCCAGTAGTATACTAGGCGGGAAGAACACCGGGGAGCTGTTTTTT. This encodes CASSILGGKNTGELFF.

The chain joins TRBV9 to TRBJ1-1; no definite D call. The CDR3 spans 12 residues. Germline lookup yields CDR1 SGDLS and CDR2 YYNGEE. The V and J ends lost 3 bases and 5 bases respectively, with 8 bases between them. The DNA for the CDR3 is TGTGCCAGCAGCGACTCCGGGACTGAAGCTTTCTTT. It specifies CASSDSGTEAFF.

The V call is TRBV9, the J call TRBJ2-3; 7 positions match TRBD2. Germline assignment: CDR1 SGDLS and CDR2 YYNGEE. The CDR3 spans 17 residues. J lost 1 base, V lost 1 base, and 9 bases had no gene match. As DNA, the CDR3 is TGTGCCAGCAGCGTAACCCTAGGAGCGGGGCGCACAGATACGCAGTATTTT. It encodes CASSVTLGAGRTDTQYF.

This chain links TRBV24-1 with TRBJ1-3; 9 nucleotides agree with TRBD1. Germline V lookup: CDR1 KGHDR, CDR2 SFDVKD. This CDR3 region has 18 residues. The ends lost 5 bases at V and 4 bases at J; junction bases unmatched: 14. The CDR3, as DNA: TGTGCCACCAGTGGGAGGACAGGGGCCCCATCGGGGGGAAACACCATATATTTT. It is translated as CATSGRTGAPSGGNTIYF.

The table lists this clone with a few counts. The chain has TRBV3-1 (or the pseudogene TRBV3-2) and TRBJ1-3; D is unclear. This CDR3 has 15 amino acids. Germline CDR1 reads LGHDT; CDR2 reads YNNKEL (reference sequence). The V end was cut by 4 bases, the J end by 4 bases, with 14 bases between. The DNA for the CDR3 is TGTGCCAGCAGCCCTCAAGTGGGCAGGGGAAACACCATATATTTT. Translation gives CASSPQVGRGNTIYF.

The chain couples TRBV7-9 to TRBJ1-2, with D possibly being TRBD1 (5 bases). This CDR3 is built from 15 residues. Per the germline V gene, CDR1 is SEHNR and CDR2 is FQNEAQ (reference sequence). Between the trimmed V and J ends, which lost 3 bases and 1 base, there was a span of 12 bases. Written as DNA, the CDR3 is TGTGCCAGCAGCTTTGGCCAGGGTGATAACTATGGCTACACCTTC. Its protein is CASSFGQGDNYGYTF.

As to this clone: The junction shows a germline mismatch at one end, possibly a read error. CDR3 bases: TGCAGCGTTGAGCCCAGCGGGGCTTACAGTGAGCAGTTCTTC. This gives the protein CSVEPSGAYSEQFF. The chain employs TRBV29-1 and TRBJ2-1, with 7 bases fitting TRBD2. This CDR3 has 14 amino acids. In germline, CDR1 is SQVTM, CDR2 ANQGSEA.

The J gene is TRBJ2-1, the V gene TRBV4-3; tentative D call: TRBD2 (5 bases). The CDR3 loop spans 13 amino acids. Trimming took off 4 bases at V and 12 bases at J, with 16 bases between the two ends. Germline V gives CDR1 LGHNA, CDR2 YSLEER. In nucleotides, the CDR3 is TGCGCCAGCAGCCCCAATCTAGCTCAGCCGCAGTTCTTC. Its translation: CASSPNLAQPQFF.

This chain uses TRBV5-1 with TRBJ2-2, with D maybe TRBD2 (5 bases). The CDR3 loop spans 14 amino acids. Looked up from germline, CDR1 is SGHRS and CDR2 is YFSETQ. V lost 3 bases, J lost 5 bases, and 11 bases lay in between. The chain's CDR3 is CASSYYRGTGELFF. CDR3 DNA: TGCGCCAGCAGCTACTATCGAGGGACCGGGGAGCTGTTTTTT.

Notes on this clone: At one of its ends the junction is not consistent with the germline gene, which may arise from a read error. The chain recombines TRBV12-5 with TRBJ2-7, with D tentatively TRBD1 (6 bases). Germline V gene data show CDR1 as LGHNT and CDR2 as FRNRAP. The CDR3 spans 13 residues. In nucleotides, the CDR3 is TGTGCTAGTGGTTTGCCCAGGACAGTTGGTTCGGTCTTC. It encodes CASGLPRTVGSVF.

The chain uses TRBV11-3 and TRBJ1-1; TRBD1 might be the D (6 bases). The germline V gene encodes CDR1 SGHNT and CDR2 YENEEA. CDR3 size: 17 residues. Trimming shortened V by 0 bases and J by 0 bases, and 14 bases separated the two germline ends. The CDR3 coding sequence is TGTGCCAGCAGCTTAGAAGAGGGGGGGCATTTGAACACTGAAGCTTTCTTT. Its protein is CASSLEEGGHLNTEAFF.

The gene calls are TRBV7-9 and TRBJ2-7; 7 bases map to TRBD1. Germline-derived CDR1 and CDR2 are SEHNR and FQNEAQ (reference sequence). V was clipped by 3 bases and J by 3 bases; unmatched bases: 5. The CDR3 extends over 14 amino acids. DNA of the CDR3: TGTGCCAGCAGCTTCCGGACAGGTTTCTACGAGCAGTACTTC. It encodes CASSFRTGFYEQYF.

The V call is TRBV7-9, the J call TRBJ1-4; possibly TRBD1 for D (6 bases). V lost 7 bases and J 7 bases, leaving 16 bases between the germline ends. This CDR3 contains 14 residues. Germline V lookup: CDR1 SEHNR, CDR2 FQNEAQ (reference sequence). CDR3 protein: CASTVQGPGEKLFF. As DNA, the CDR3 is TGTGCCAGCACCGTCCAGGGGCCGGGTGAAAAACTGTTTTTT.